This T cell receptor (beta chain) was found in a study of CD8 T cells in ankylosing spondylitis. Unmatched junction bases numbered 12, after V lost 7 bases and J lost 1 base. This CDR3 is 18 amino acids long. Germline CDR1 SGHRS, CDR2 YFSETQ. This clonotype occurred many times. TCRdb called the 5' RACE reads again in MiXCR, with one record for every CDR3 protein. The sample carries more than 100,000 distinct CDR3 sequences, roughly 10% recorded once. This rearrangement joins TRBV5-1 to TRBJ2-1, with 12 bases fitting TRBD2. This TCR was recovered from a female donor with ankylosing spondylitis or in good health (not recorded which). Input material: blood, either unsorted or a sorted T cell fraction (not recorded which). The CDR3 sequence: CASAPLAGGFGSYNEQFF. Written as DNA, the CDR3 is TGCGCCAGCGCCCCCCTAGCGGGAGGGTTCGGGTCCTACAATGAGCAGTTCTTC.